The T cell receptor beta chain under discussion was sequenced for a study of T cells in Graves' hyperthyroidism and ophthalmopathy. Points from the study as a whole: From stable hyperthyroidism, ophthalmopathy was set apart by a 13 V-J model.

This clonotype was detected many times. What it recognizes is unknown. This CDR3 comprises 14 residues. Germline-derived CDR1 and CDR2 are MNHEY and SMNVEV (reference sequence). Trimming stripped 6 bases from V and 1 base from J, with 11 bases between. TCR beta CDR3 sequences were amplified from RNA transcripts. Researchers ran a first-round RT-PCR on the TCR CDR3 using the HTBI primer set. Using its own MiXCR run on the multiplex PCR reads, TCRdb lists one record per CDR3 protein. The sample includes more than 600,000 distinct CDR3 sequences, roughly 17% of them seen just once. Hyperthyroidism of Graves' type that showed no ophthalmopathy progression within 18 months was stable. Exclusions: uncontrolled infection, other autoimmune disease, pregnancy, lactation. PBMCs were derived from 10 ml fresh peripheral blood.

This chain links TRBV27 with TRBJ2-3; D is possibly TRBD2 (6 bases). The clonotype originates from a man between 18 and 29 years old with Graves' hyperthyroidism. Sample: blood. The CDR3, as DNA: TGTGCCAGCAGCTCACTAGCACGCACAGATACGCAGTATTTT. Protein sequence: CASSSLARTDTQYF.